This TCR beta chain is drawn from a study of T-cell reconstitution after alpha-beta-depleted transplantation in children. Overall study findings and caveats: At around two months after transplant, the alpha-beta T cells were reportedly derived from several hundred expanded clones that came from non-depleted graft cells. One year after transplant, T-cell counts and diversity came mostly from newly produced T cells. Surviving recipient T cells and thymic progenitors accounted for the high day-60 TCRbeta diversity observed in some patients.

CDR3 size: 12 residues. Per germline, CDR1 SQVTM and CDR2 ANQGSEA. V was cut by 6 bases and J by 9 bases, with 17 bases left in between. As regards this clonotype: Its antigen is not identified.

The TCRbeta library incorporated unique molecular identifiers. Each CDR3 protein is one row after TCRdb ran MiXCR on the PCR reads. The table lists under 750,000 distinct CDR3 sequences, under 25% of them singletons, with 13% to 15% in the top ten. Sequencing was performed on PBMCs, mostly from graft donor cells, taken 360 days after TCRalphabeta/CD19-depleted stem cell transplant. V and J are TRBV29-1 and TRBJ2-5, with TRBD2 as a possible D gene (5 bases). This TCR derives from a boy younger than two who had a stem cell transplant for acute myeloid leukemia, so the T cells may come from the graft donor. CDR3 coding DNA: TGCAGCGTCCGGCGGACTGATCCAGCCCAGTACTTC. This encodes CSVRRTDPAQYF.